The 30 T cell receptor beta chains below all came from one sample that was sequenced in a study of identical twins. TCRdb ran MiXCR on the 5' RACE reads and lists one entry per CDR3 protein. The sample lists roughly 250,000 distinct CDR3 sequences, roughly 7% occurring once. This sample also appeared in a second study, on yellow fever vaccine responses in identical twins.

Material: memory (CD45RO+) T cells sorted from blood. These receptors all stem from a woman aged 18-29 years in good health.

This clonotype appeared a few times. The V and J genes are TRBV12-3 or TRBV12-4 and TRBJ2-1; 9 bases map to TRBD1. The CDR3 contains 16 residues. Losses at the gene ends were 2 bases for V and 6 bases for J; bases not matched to a gene: 8. In DNA, the CDR3 is TGTGCCAGCAGTTTATGGGGACAGGGAACAGGCAATGAGCAGTTCTTC. Protein: CASSLWGQGTGNEQFF.

This clonotype was observed many times. V usage is TRBV2 and J usage is TRBJ1-6; TRBD1 agrees at 9 bases. The CDR3 covers 13 residues. The V and J ends lost 10 bases and 5 bases, in that order; junction bases with no gene match: 3. Germline CDR1 is SNHLY and CDR2 is FYNNEI. CDR3 sequence reads: CANRQGDNSPLHF. CDR3 nucleotides: TGTGCCAACCGACAGGGGGATAATTCACCCCTCCACTTT.

This clonotype was seen at least ten times. The V and J genes are TRBV11-2 and TRBJ2-1; 10 nucleotides agree with TRBD2. The V and J ends lost 5 bases and 10 bases, in that order; junction bases with no gene match: 11. The CDR3 runs to 15 residues. Per the germline V gene, CDR1 is SGHAT and CDR2 is FQNNGV. The CDR3 DNA reads TGTGCCAGCAGCCCACGGGGAGCGGGGGGGTTGGAGCAGTTCTTC. This sequence encodes CASSPRGAGGLEQFF.

This chain joins TRBV5-6 and TRBJ1-1; a weak D match, TRBD1 (6 bases). Germline values: CDR1 SGHDT, CDR2 YYEEEE. CDR3 length equals 15 residues. The V and J ends lost 4 bases and 4 bases respectively, with 17 bases between them. CDR3 DNA sequence: TGTGCCAGCAGCATTACAGGACAGCGAGGCACTGAAGCTTTCTTT. It is translated as CASSITGQRGTEAFF.

This clonotype was recorded at least ten times. The junction departs from germline at one end; a sequencing error may be responsible. This rearrangement joins TRBV7-6 to TRBJ2-1; no reliable D call. Per germline, CDR1 SGHVS and CDR2 FNYEAQ. This CDR3 is built from 14 residues. The CDR3 sequence is CASSSDGGSTPHIF. The DNA of the CDR3 is TGTGCCAGCAGCTCCGACGGTGGTAGCACCCCTCATATCTTC.

This CDR3 reads CSARDPGLSSYEQYV. The CDR3 DNA reads TGCAGTGCTAGAGACCCAGGACTTAGCTCCTACGAGCAGTACGTC. V gene TRBV20-1 combines with J gene TRBJ2-7, with D possibly being TRBD2 (5 bases). Trimming took 0 bases from V and 0 from J, leaving 12 bases between them. In germline, CDR1 is DFQATT, CDR2 SNEGSKA (reference sequence). This CDR3 has 15 residues.

This clonotype was detected many times. The chain joins TRBV3-1 to TRBJ1-4; the D is unclear. The CDR3 totals 16 residues. Germline CDR1 reads LGHDT; CDR2 reads YNNKEL (reference sequence). The V gene lost 0 bases and the J gene lost 8 bases, with 16 bases spanning the gap. In DNA form, the CDR3 reads TGTGCCAGCAGCCAAGATCAGGCAGGAGGTCGAGAAAAACTGTTTTTT. Protein: CASSQDQAGGREKLFF.

At least ten counts were recorded for this clonotype. J is TRBJ2-2 and V is TRBV5-1; weak D call: TRBD2 (5 bases). The CDR3 is 14 residues long. With 5 bases removed from V and 4 bases from J, the gap between germline ends came to 12 bases. CDR1 is SGHRS, CDR2 YFSETQ, per germline. The CDR3 spells CASSPGLATGELFF. The CDR3 DNA reads as TGCGCCAGCAGTCCAGGACTGGCCACCGGGGAGCTGTTTTTT.

This clonotype was recorded at least ten times. The rearrangement joins TRBV5-1 to TRBJ1-1, with 7 bases matching TRBD1. With 5 bases clipped from V and 3 bases from J, the junction kept 4 bases outside the gene matches. Germline V gene sequence: CDR1 SGHRS, CDR2 YFSETQ. The CDR3 has 13 amino acids. CDR3 protein: CASRSGQDTEAFF. CDR3 sequence (DNA): TGCGCCAGCAGATCCGGACAGGACACTGAAGCTTTCTTT.

This clonotype was found many times. CDR3 region: CASSSHGAPEAFF. DNA for the CDR3: TGTGCCAGCAGTTCTCACGGGGCTCCTGAAGCTTTCTTT. This rearrangement joins TRBV12-3 or TRBV12-4 to TRBJ1-1, with a possible D match to TRBD1 (5 bases). V lost 4 bases to trimming and J lost 6 bases, with 12 bases between them. The CDR3 consists of 13 residues.

The chain carries TRBV3-1 and TRBJ2-5; 9 bases agree with TRBD2. CDR3 size: 15 residues. V lost 3 bases to trimming and J lost 1 base; unmatched junction nucleotides: 3. CDR1 LGHDT and CDR2 YNNKEL come from the germline V gene (reference sequence). CDR3 in amino acids: CASSQATSGQETQYF. Written as DNA, the CDR3 is TGTGCCAGCAGCCAGGCGACTAGCGGCCAAGAGACCCAGTACTTC.

The V and J genes are TRBV12-5 and TRBJ2-1; D remains ambiguous. Germline lookup yields CDR1 LGHNT and CDR2 FRNRAP. V was shortened by 3 bases and J by 7 bases, with 13 bases between the two germline ends. The CDR3 is 14 amino acids. The CDR3 DNA sequence: TGTGCTAGTGGTTTTTCTTCCAGTACGAATGAGCAGTTCTTC. It yields the protein CASGFSSSTNEQFF.

This clonotype was seen many times. This chain joins TRBV20-1 and TRBJ2-1; D is possibly TRBD1 (6 bases). The length of the CDR3 is 12 residues. V lost 3 bases and J 8 bases, leaving 11 bases between the germline ends. Germline lookup yields CDR1 DFQATT and CDR2 SNEGSKA (reference sequence). DNA of the CDR3: TGCAGTGCTAGGGGCAGGGGCGATGAGCAGTTCTTC. This encodes CSARGRGDEQFF.

This clonotype was seen ten or more times. The chain carries TRBV5-1 and TRBJ2-1, with unresolved D. Germline-derived CDR1 and CDR2 are SGHRS and YFSETQ. The CDR3 has 13 residues. V lost 1 base and J 15 bases, leaving 17 bases between the germline ends. The CDR3 region is CASSLPDTRPPFF. The DNA of the CDR3 is TGCGCCAGCAGCTTGCCAGACACCAGACCTCCGTTCTTC. The full variable domain, rest sourced from reference TRBV5-1 and TRBJ2-1, is KAGVTQTPRYLIKTRGQQVTLSCSPISGHRSVSWYQQTPGQGLQFLFEYFSETQRNKGNFPGRFSGRQFSNSRSEMNVSTLELGDSALYLCASSLPDTRPPFFGPGTRLTVL.

The chain uses TRBV2 and TRBJ2-4, with 8 positions matching TRBD2. CDR1 SNHLY and CDR2 FYNNEI come from the germline V gene. V trimming: 2 bases; J trimming: 9 bases; junction bases outside the gene matches: 9. The CDR3 loop spans 15 amino acids. CDR3: CASSERAGGSLIQYF. DNA of the CDR3: TGTGCCAGCAGTGAACGGGCGGGAGGTTCCCTCATTCAGTACTTC.

This clonotype was seen more than once but under ten times. The chain couples TRBV6-1 to TRBJ2-1; 10 bases map to TRBD2. The CDR3 has 15 amino acids. The trim removed 7 bases at V and 4 bases at J, leaving 7 bases unmatched. In germline, CDR1 is MNHNS, CDR2 SASEGT. This CDR3 is CASTLAGESYNEQFF. CDR3 bases: TGTGCCAGCACGCTAGCGGGAGAGTCTTACAATGAGCAGTTCTTC.

At least ten counts were recorded for this clonotype. This rearrangement joins TRBV5-1 to TRBJ2-3, with 10 positions matching TRBD2. CDR1 and CDR2 from the germline V gene are SGHRS and YFSETQ. Trimming took 3 bases from V and 2 from J; bases not matched to a gene: 6. This CDR3 is 16 amino acids long. In DNA, the CDR3 is TGCGCCAGCAGCTCAGCACTAGCGGGATCCACAGATACGCAGTATTTT. Protein: CASSSALAGSTDTQYF.

The table lists this clonotype with a few counts. The chain carries TRBV6-1 and TRBJ2-1; TRBD2 aligns across 9 bases. The CDR3 loop spans 17 amino acids. V gave up 7 bases and J gave up 0 bases; unmatched junction bases: 10. Germline-derived CDR1 and CDR2 are MNHNS and SASEGT. For the CDR3, the DNA is TGTGCCAGCACTCGTCTAGCGGGAACGAGCTCCTACAATGAGCAGTTCTTC. This translates into CASTRLAGTSSYNEQFF.

This sequence joins TRBV2 and TRBJ2-7, with 7 positions matching TRBD1. The CDR3 has 15 amino acids. Germline lookup yields CDR1 SNHLY and CDR2 FYNNEI. The V gene end was trimmed by 5 bases and the J gene end by 0 bases; junction bases not matched to a gene: 7. CDR3 amino acids: CASSHTGEVSYEQYV. For the CDR3, the DNA is TGTGCCAGCAGTCACACAGGGGAAGTCTCCTACGAGCAGTACGTC.

This clonotype was detected only a few times. The chain uses TRBV5-6 and TRBJ2-1, with 10 positions matching TRBD2. J lost 7 bases, V lost 4 bases, and 11 bases had no gene match. The CDR3 is 16 residues long. CDR1 and CDR2 (germline): SGHDT, YYEEEE. CDR3 region: CASSPLSGGAWNEQFF. The CDR3 coding sequence is TGTGCCAGCAGCCCCCTCAGCGGGGGGGCTTGGAATGAGCAGTTCTTC.

This clonotype was found many times. This sequence joins TRBV20-1 and TRBJ2-3; the match to TRBD2 covers 11 bases. CDR1 and CDR2 from the germline V gene are DFQATT and SNEGSKA (reference sequence). CDR3 length equals 18 residues. J lost 0 bases, V lost 3 bases, and 11 bases had no gene match. The CDR3 region has the DNA TGCAGTGCTAGGGTACTAGCGGGGGCCGAATTAAGCACAGATACGCAGTATTTT. It is translated as CSARVLAGAELSTDTQYF.

This clonotype was seen ten or more times. The chain combines TRBV3-1 with TRBJ1-1; TRBD1 matches at 8 bases. The ends lost 4 bases at V and 5 bases at J; junction bases unmatched: 6. The CDR3 covers 14 residues. The germline V gene has CDR1 LGHDT and CDR2 YNNKEL (reference sequence). Written as DNA, the CDR3 is TGTGCCAGCAGCCTGCAGGGGGCTGAGACTGAAGCTTTCTTT. As protein: CASSLQGAETEAFF. Drawing the rest from reference TRBV3-1 and TRBJ1-1, the complete variable domain is DTAVSQTPKYLVTQMGNDKSIKCEQNLGHDTMYWYKQDSKKFLKIMFSYNNKELIINETVPNRFSPKSPDKAHLNLHINSLELGDSAVYFCASSLQGAETEAFFGQGTRLTVV.

This clonotype has just a few counts. The gene calls are TRBV3-1 and TRBJ1-2; weak D call: TRBD1 (5 bases). V was cut by 4 bases and J by 2 bases, with 8 bases left in between. CDR1 is LGHDT, CDR2 YNNKEL, per germline (reference sequence). This CDR3 has 13 residues. Written as DNA, the CDR3 is TGTGCCAGCAGCCCCAGACAGAACTATGGCTACACCTTC. Its protein product is CASSPRQNYGYTF.

At least ten counts were recorded for this clonotype. Here the CDR3 reads CASSSQGSPYEQYF. The DNA for the CDR3 is TGCGCCAGCAGCTCCCAGGGGTCACCCTACGAGCAGTACTTC. This sequence joins TRBV5-1 and TRBJ2-7, with D possibly matching TRBD1 (6 bases). V lost 3 bases and J 2 bases, leaving 12 bases between the germline ends. From germline, CDR1 is SGHRS and CDR2 YFSETQ. The CDR3 is 14 residues long.

The rearrangement joins TRBV12-3 or TRBV12-4 to TRBJ2-2; D may be TRBD1 or TRBD2 (5 bases each). The CDR3 is 21 amino acids. The germline V and J ends were trimmed by 2 bases and 3 bases, with 28 bases remaining between them. In DNA, the CDR3 is TGTGCCAGCAGTTTAAAACCCCCCCTCGGCAGGGCTAGCCCCGACACCGGGGAGCTGTTTTTT. This sequence encodes CASSLKPPLGRASPDTGELFF.

This clonotype was recorded a few times. The chain joins TRBV4-1 to TRBJ2-1; 11 bases map to TRBD2. The CDR3 runs to 16 residues. J lost 7 bases, V lost 1 base, and 6 bases had no gene match. Germline assignment: CDR1 MGHRA and CDR2 YSYEKL. The CDR3 sequence: CASSQGARTSGNEQFF. For the CDR3, the DNA is TGCGCCAGCAGCCAAGGGGCCAGGACTAGCGGGAATGAGCAGTTCTTC.

This clonotype was observed a handful of times. The CDR3, as DNA: TGTGCCAGCAGCAAGCGGACAGGCTGGGTATATCGAGCTTTCTTT. This translates into CASSKRTGWVYRAFF. The V and J genes are TRBV5-6 and TRBJ1-1; 7 bases line up with TRBD1. The length of the CDR3 is 15 residues. Germline loops: CDR1 SGHDT, CDR2 YYEEEE. V dropped 4 bases and J dropped 10; count of bases not matched to a gene: 16. The variable domain in full, completed from reference TRBV5-6 and TRBJ1-1, reads DAGVTQSPTHLIKTRGQQVTLRCSPKSGHDTVSWYQQALGQGPQFIFQYYEEEERQRGNFPDRFSGHQFPNYSSELNVNALLLGDSALYLCASSKRTGWVYRAFFGQGTRLTVV.

Of note for this clonotype: An end of the junction does not agree with germline; a read error may underlie this. This rearrangement joins TRBV20-1 to TRBJ2-4, with TRBD2 matching over 14 bases. The length of the CDR3 is 15 residues. CDR1 and CDR2 (germline): DFQATT, SNEGSKA (reference sequence). The CDR3 DNA reads TGCAGTGCAACGGGACTAGCGGGAGAGGGGTCTATTCAGTGCTTC. Encoded protein: CSATGLAGEGSIQCF.

This clonotype has a handful of counts. The chain combines TRBV5-1 with TRBJ2-1; 14 bases match TRBD2. The CDR3 consists of 15 residues. Germline loops: CDR1 SGHRS, CDR2 YFSETQ. Trimming cost V 3 bases and J 10 bases; bases outside gene matches: 6. CDR3 amino acids: CASSSRGLAGVEQFF. In DNA form, the CDR3 reads TGCGCCAGCAGCTCAAGGGGACTAGCGGGAGTAGAGCAGTTCTTC.

This rearrangement joins TRBV9 to TRBJ2-2, with TRBD2 identical over 9 bases. The ends lost 3 bases at V and 4 bases at J; junction bases unmatched: 16. The germline V gene encodes CDR1 SGDLS and CDR2 YYNGEE. The CDR3 runs to 19 residues. CDR3 sequence (DNA): TGTGCCAGCAGCGCATCAAGATCGCTAGCGGGATACGGCACCGGGGAGCTGTTTTTT. It yields the protein CASSASRSLAGYGTGELFF.